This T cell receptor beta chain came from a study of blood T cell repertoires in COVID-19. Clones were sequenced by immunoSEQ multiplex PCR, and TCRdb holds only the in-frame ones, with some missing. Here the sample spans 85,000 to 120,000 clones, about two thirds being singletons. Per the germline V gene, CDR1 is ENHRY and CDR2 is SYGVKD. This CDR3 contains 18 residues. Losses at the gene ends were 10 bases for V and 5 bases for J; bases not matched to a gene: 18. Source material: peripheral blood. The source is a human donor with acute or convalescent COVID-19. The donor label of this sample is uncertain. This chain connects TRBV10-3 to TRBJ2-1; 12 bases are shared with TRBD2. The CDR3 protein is CATHLGDIRLAGDNEQFF. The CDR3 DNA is TGTGCCACTCATTTGGGGGACATCAGACTAGCGGGGGACAATGAGCAGTTCTTC.